This TCR beta chain is drawn from a study of blood T cell repertoires in COVID-19 (dated by TCRdb to 2019 to 2021). Notes on the research overall: Samples from collaborators originated in the United States, Italy and Spain and spanned both the acute and convalescent phases of COVID-19. The material from the prospective study consisted of cDNA or gDNA derived from T cells, B-cell-depleted T cells, or PBMCs. The dataset comprised deeply sampled blood TCRbeta repertoires from subjects exposed to, actively infected with, or recovered from COVID-19. The repertoires were released in a freely available public database meant as a resource for research on the immune response to SARS-CoV-2. Samples were obtained from the ongoing ImmuneRACE study (first 160 participants) and from about 1,300 subjects provided by 6 global collaborators. The sample metadata nearly always contained a de-identified subject ID, COVID-19 status, age in years and sex. HLA class I and class II types, where available, came from metadata supplied by the sample provider rather than from assay-based typing.

What the authors observed across the whole study: The quantity of clinical and demographic metadata differed by source and by participant and was supplied without curation.

Whole blood was collected in K2EDTA tubes by collaborating institutions according to the institutions' own protocols. For TCRbeta analysis, collaborators shipped samples in one of three forms: frozen whole blood, isolated PBMCs, or DNA extracted from either of those sample types. The immunoSEQ Assay, a bias-controlled multiplex PCR, was used to amplify TCRbeta CDR3 regions from genomic DNA. Turning to the authors' computational methods: The number of nucleated cells in each sample was estimated from the amplification of reference gene primers within the assay. Sequence reads were collapsed and filtered to measure the absolute abundance of every unique TCRbeta CDR3 rearrangement. For each sample, productive Simpson clonality was calculated as the square root of Simpson's diversity index across productive rearrangements. TCRdb took over this immuneACCESS table, retaining in-frame rearrangements with V and J assigned. Such tables are incomplete; in checked studies, under half of the missing clones stem from an unresolved V gene, and the remainder is unexplained. V, J and clone size derive from that table, while D and trimming were established from the DNA sequence. The sample has more than 100,000 clones on record, about four fifths of them singletons. The ten biggest clones cover around 12% of the sample.

Remarks on this clone: Its antigen is still unknown. Base qualities were left out, and no much larger clone turns up one base away.

The specimen sequenced was peripheral blood. This TCR was sampled from a human donor in a cohort sampled during active COVID-19.

The CDR3 protein sequence reads: CASSLVPGGGEQFF. The DNA sequence is given as TGCGCCAGCAGCTTGGTGCCAGGGGGCGGTGAGCAGTTCTTC. The chain couples TRBV5-1 to TRBJ2-1; TRBD1 lines up with 8 middle nucleotides. V is trimmed back by 0 bases and J by 9 bases, and the junction contains 5 bases that no gene match accounts for. Taken from cysteine to phenylalanine, the CDR3 has 14 residues. Only the CDR3 region is kept as DNA, spanning 42 bases read in frame from base 1. Via the germline V gene, CDR1 is SGHRS and CDR2 YFSETQ. Here the CDR3 is joined to the reference TRBV5-1 and TRBJ2-1 genes, and the full variable domain is: KAGVTQTPRYLIKTRGQQVTLSCSPISGHRSVSWYQQTPGQGLQFLFEYFSETQRNKGNFPGRFSGRQFSNSRSEMNVSTLELGDSALYLCASSLVPGGGEQFFGPGTRLTVL.